Following are 28 T cell receptor beta chains from one sample sequenced in a study of Ad26.COV2.S vaccination and SARS-CoV-2 variants. Treatment described: some 20 received Ad26.COV2.S at low or high dose, single or two shots; roughly five received placebo; per-sample allocation not given. Samples analyzed were those drawn on day 63 after the first vaccine or placebo injection. TCRdb's table, derived via immunoSEQ multiplex PCR, lists solely in-frame clones and lacks some. Of roughly 700,000 clones in the sample, around 90% were seen once. This specimen consisted of peripheral blood, obtained in a trial of Ad26.COV2.S vaccine versus placebo. Receptors were obtained from a person between 18 and 60 years old who received the Ad26.COV2.S COVID-19 vaccine or a placebo.

V usage is TRBV5-3 and J usage is TRBJ1-5, with TRBD1 matching over 7 bases. TRBV5-3 is assigned to the ORF class and has an uncertain function. The CDR3 sequence is 22 residues long. The ends lost 4 bases at V and 1 base at J; junction bases unmatched: 26. DNA of the CDR3: TGTGCCAGAAGCCAGACACTTATCCGGGACAGCCTAAAAAGCTCAAGCAATCAGCCCCAGCATTTT. It yields the protein CARSQTLIRDSLKSSSNQPQHF.

The chain couples TRBV25-1 to TRBJ2-2; D is possibly TRBD1 (5 bases). Germline V gives CDR1 MGHDK, CDR2 SYGVNS. CDR3 length: 15 residues. Trimming cost V 1 base and J 6 bases, with 12 bases left between them. As DNA, the CDR3 is TGTGCCAGCAGTGAATTCGGCCAGGGCGCCGGGGAGCTGTTTTTT. Protein product: CASSEFGQGAGELFF.

J is TRBJ2-3 and V is TRBV7-2; 7 bases are a match to TRBD2. Germline CDR1 is SGHTA and CDR2 is FQGNSA. With 3 bases clipped from V and 6 bases from J, the junction kept 9 bases outside the gene matches. This CDR3 contains 15 residues. CDR3 nucleotide sequence: TGTGCCAGCAGCTTCGGGCTAGCGGCAGCCGATACGCAGTATTTT. This translates into CASSFGLAAADTQYF.

The V call is TRBV6-2 or TRBV6-3, the J call TRBJ1-2; D perhaps matches TRBD1 (5 bases). V lost 5 bases and J lost 4, with 11 bases in between. The length of the CDR3 is 13 residues. Germline CDR1 MNHEY, CDR2 SVGEGT. CDR3 nucleotides: TGTGCCAGCAGTCAAGACAGACCCTATGGCTACACCTTC. It translates to CASSQDRPYGYTF.

V and J are TRBV10-2 and TRBJ2-1; 12 nucleotides line up with TRBD2. This CDR3 contains 15 residues. The V gene's germline CDR1 is WSHSY and CDR2 SAAADI. With 8 bases clipped from V and 0 bases from J, the junction kept 2 bases outside the gene matches. CDR3 sequence: CASGLAGSSYNEQFF. The CDR3 region has the DNA TGCGCCAGCGGACTAGCGGGGAGCTCCTACAATGAGCAGTTCTTC.

This clone was recorded a few times. The CDR3 nucleotides read TGTGCCAGCAGCCCAGGGAACTATGGCTACACCTTC. Protein sequence: CASSPGNYGYTF. This chain connects TRBV2 to TRBJ1-2; TRBD1 is a possible D gene (5 bases). CDR1 is SNHLY and CDR2 is FYNNEI in the germline V gene. V shed 6 bases and J shed 2 bases, with 7 bases lying between them. The CDR3 spans 12 residues.

In nucleotides, the CDR3 is TGTGCCAGTAGACGAGCGGTGGCAGCCATCACAGATACGCAGTATTTT. Amino acids: CASRRAVAAITDTQYF. J is TRBJ2-3 and V is TRBV19; D is perhaps TRBD2 (5 bases). The CDR3 loop spans 16 amino acids. Germline CDR1 is LNHDA and CDR2 is SQIVND (reference sequence). V lost 6 bases and J 2 bases, leaving 18 bases between the germline ends. The full variable domain, with the rest looked up from reference TRBV19 and TRBJ2-3, is DGGITQSPKYLFRKEGQNVTLSCEQNLNHDAMYWYRQDPGQGLRLIYYSQIVNDFQKGDIAEGYSVSREKKESFPLTVTSAQKNPTAFYLCASRRAVAAITDTQYFGPGTRLTVL.

The V and J genes are TRBV4-1 and TRBJ1-2, with D maybe TRBD1 (5 bases). V lost 0 bases, J lost 3 bases, and 17 bases lay in between. The germline V gene has CDR1 MGHRA and CDR2 YSYEKL. This CDR3 is 17 amino acids long. In nucleotides, the CDR3 is TGCGCCAGCAGCCAAGATCTGGGCTTCTCGGGGGACTATGGCTACACCTTC. Translated: CASSQDLGFSGDYGYTF.

The CDR3 DNA is TGCGCCAGCAGGCCCCCCGCGGACAGGGCCCGCTCTGGGGCCAACGTCCTGACTTTC. Its protein is CASRPPADRARSGANVLTF. V is TRBV5-1 and J is TRBJ2-6; TRBD1 agrees at 8 bases. V gave up 5 bases and J gave up 0 bases; unmatched junction bases: 13. Germline assignment: CDR1 SGHRS and CDR2 YFSETQ. The CDR3 contains 19 residues.

The V and J genes are TRBV6-6 and TRBJ1-4; D not certain. The CDR3 sequence is 14 residues long. V was cut by 0 bases and J by 8 bases, with 10 bases left in between. CDR1 and CDR2 from the germline V gene are MNHNY and SVGAGI (reference sequence). The CDR3 spells CASSYSDQWEKLFF. The CDR3 bases are TGTGCCAGCAGTTACTCTGACCAATGGGAAAAACTGTTTTTT.

This clone is a singleton in its sample. The chain is built from TRBV14 and TRBJ1-2; weak D call: TRBD1 (6 bases). Germline CDR1 SGHDN, CDR2 FVKESK. Trimming took off 0 bases at V and 7 bases at J, with 15 bases between the two ends. The CDR3 spans 15 residues. The CDR3 loop is CASSQDRASRGGYTF. The DNA for the CDR3 is TGTGCCAGCAGCCAAGATCGGGCGTCCAGGGGTGGCTACACCTTC.

The V call is TRBV28, the J call TRBJ2-7, with D unclear. CDR1 and CDR2 from the germline V gene are MDHEN and SYDVKM. This CDR3 has 13 residues. V dropped 2 bases and J dropped 3 bases, with 8 bases sitting between them. The CDR3 DNA follows: TGTGCCAGCAGTTTAGGGCGGAACTACGAGCAGTACTTC. This encodes CASSLGRNYEQYF. The full variable domain, its missing parts supplied by reference TRBV28 and TRBJ2-7, is DVKVTQSSRYLVKRTGEKVFLECVQDMDHENMFWYRQDPGLGLRLIYFSYDVKMKEKGDIPEGYSVSREKKERFSLILESASTNQTSMYLCASSLGRNYEQYFGPGTRLTVT.

The chain uses TRBV7-2 and TRBJ2-7, with 8 bases lining up with TRBD1. The CDR3 is 14 amino acids. CDR1 SGHTA and CDR2 FQGNSA come from the germline V gene. The V segment lost 4 bases and the J segment 1 base; nucleotides outside the gene matches: 3. The CDR3 nucleotides are TGTGCCAGCAGCTCTACAGGGGGGTCCTACGAGCAGTACTTC. It yields the protein CASSSTGGSYEQYF. Filled out from reference TRBV7-2 and TRBJ2-7, the complete variable domain reads GAGVSQSPSNKVTEKGKDVELRCDPISGHTALYWYRQSLGQGLEFLIYFQGNSAPDKSGLPSDRFSAERTGGSVSTLTIQRTQQEDSAVYLCASSSTGGSYEQYFGPGTRLTVT.

This chain connects TRBV10-1 to TRBJ2-2; 8 bases match TRBD2. The CDR3 has 15 amino acids. J gave up 4 bases and V 6 bases, and 7 bases lay outside the gene matches. Germline V gene sequence: CDR1 WNHNN, CDR2 SYGVQD (reference sequence). CDR3 residues: CASSRGGRGTGELFF. DNA for the CDR3: TGCGCCAGCAGCCGGGGGGGACGGGGCACCGGGGAGCTGTTTTTT.

The chain uses TRBV5-1 and TRBJ2-5, with 9 bases identical to TRBD2. Losses at the gene ends were 4 bases for V and 2 bases for J; bases not matched to a gene: 15. The CDR3 has 18 residues. Germline V gives CDR1 SGHRS, CDR2 YFSETQ. The CDR3 DNA follows: TGCGCCAGCAGCCTGAGGTCCAGCGGGGGGCCAACTCAAGAGACCCAGTACTTC. Translating gives CASSLRSSGGPTQETQYF.

In this sample, this clone turned up a few times. The gene calls are TRBV28 and TRBJ2-1; the D gene is possibly TRBD2 (6 bases). Germline CDR1 is MDHEN and CDR2 is SYDVKM. The CDR3 has 13 residues. V lost 5 bases and J lost 4, with 9 bases in between. The CDR3: CASSRGSYNEQFF. The CDR3, as DNA: TGTGCCAGCAGTCGGGGGAGTTACAATGAGCAGTTCTTC.

The chain carries TRBV12-3 or TRBV12-4 and TRBJ1-6, with a weak D call TRBD1 (5 bases). V lost 6 bases, J lost 9 bases, and 9 bases lay in between. The CDR3 totals 12 residues. CDR3: CASRGQGSPLHF. The CDR3 coding sequence is TGTGCCAGCAGGGGCCAGGGTTCACCCCTCCACTTT.

V is TRBV20-1 and J is TRBJ1-5; D is undetermined. Germline V gene lookup returns CDR1 DFQATT and CDR2 SNEGSKA (reference sequence). Trimming left V 3 bases short and J 0 bases short, with 9 bases between. The CDR3 length is 14 residues. The CDR3 loop is CSASPELSNQPQHF. As DNA, the CDR3 is TGCAGTGCTAGTCCCGAACTTAGCAATCAGCCCCAGCATTTT.

The chain has TRBV6-4 and TRBJ1-2; D might be TRBD1 (6 bases). The CDR3 contains 15 residues. The germline V and J ends were trimmed by 5 bases and 1 base, with 14 bases remaining between them. CDR1 and CDR2 (germline): MRHNA, SNTAGT. The CDR3 DNA follows: TGTGCCAGCAGTAGGGAAGGGGGTCTTAACTATGGCTACACCTTC. This codes for CASSREGGLNYGYTF.

On this clone itself: The identical CDR3 is also encoded by other nucleotide sequences in the sample. The chain has TRBV5-1 and TRBJ1-2, with D possibly matching TRBD1 (5 bases). V dropped 3 bases and J dropped 5 bases, with 14 bases sitting between them. There are 14 residues in the CDR3. Germline CDR1 is SGHRS and CDR2 is YFSETQ. CDR3 sequence (DNA): TGCGCCAGCAGCTCGGGACCCGGGGTATATGGCTACACCTTC. Amino acid sequence: CASSSGPGVYGYTF. The whole variable domain, remainder taken from reference TRBV5-1 and TRBJ1-2, is KAGVTQTPRYLIKTRGQQVTLSCSPISGHRSVSWYQQTPGQGLQFLFEYFSETQRNKGNFPGRFSGRQFSNSRSEMNVSTLELGDSALYLCASSSGPGVYGYTFGSGTRLTVV.

This clone was counted between two and nine times. V is TRBV24-1 and J is TRBJ1-5; perhaps TRBD1 as D (5 bases). Germline CDR1 reads KGHDR; CDR2 reads SFDVKD. The CDR3 length is 15 residues. V was shortened by 5 bases and J by 1 base, with 11 bases between the two germline ends. This chain's CDR3 is CATSASTVSNQPQHF. The CDR3 coding sequence is TGTGCCACCAGTGCCTCGACAGTCAGCAATCAGCCCCAGCATTTT.

Turning to this clone: The sample has other DNA sequences that encode this CDR3 too. The chain links TRBV7-2 to TRBJ2-3; 9 nucleotides agree with TRBD2. V lost 1 base and J lost 1; bases outside the gene matches: 3. The germline gives CDR1 SGHTA, CDR2 FQGNSA. This CDR3 contains 16 residues. The CDR3 coding sequence is TGTGCCAGCAGCTTAGGTGCTAGCGGGGGCACAGATACGCAGTATTTT. It codes for CASSLGASGGTDTQYF.

This chain uses TRBV7-5 with TRBJ2-7. TRBV7-5 is termed a pseudogene. There are 17 residues in the CDR3. The CDR3 region is CARSLAICSGPPGEQYF. The CDR3 DNA sequence: TGTGCCAGAAGCTTAGCGATTTGTTCGGGGCCACCTGGCGAGCAGTACTTC.

The chain has TRBV10-3 and TRBJ2-4, with D possibly being TRBD1 or TRBD2 (5 bases each). Germline CDR1 and CDR2: ENHRY and SYGVKD. Trimming took off 6 bases at V and 5 bases at J, with 11 bases between the two ends. The CDR3 runs 13 residues. CDR3 sequence reads: CAIRERDENIQYF. The DNA of the CDR3 is TGTGCCATCAGGGAAAGGGACGAAAACATTCAGTACTTC.

The rearrangement links TRBV30 to TRBJ1-2; D possibly corresponds to TRBD1 (5 bases). This CDR3 has 13 residues. The V gene's germline CDR1 is GTSNPN and CDR2 SVGIG (reference sequence). V was cut by 2 bases and J by 4 bases, with 11 bases left in between. The CDR3 loop reads CAWSIRGSYGYTF. The CDR3, as DNA: TGTGCCTGGAGTATTAGGGGTTCCTATGGCTACACCTTC.

This clone appeared once. The J gene is TRBJ1-2, the V gene TRBV4-3, with D hard to call. V lost 0 bases and J lost 3, with 11 bases in between. This CDR3 is 15 amino acids long. Germline V gene data show CDR1 as LGHNA and CDR2 as YSLEER. CDR3 residues: CASSQDLWKDYGYTF. The CDR3 DNA sequence: TGCGCCAGCAGCCAAGATTTGTGGAAAGACTATGGCTACACCTTC.

This clone was counted between two and nine times. CDR3 in amino acids: CAWSGDRSSNSNQPQHF. CDR3 DNA: TGTGCCTGGAGTGGGGACAGAAGTTCCAATAGCAATCAGCCCCAGCATTTT. The chain recombines TRBV30 with TRBJ1-5; 7 bases align to TRBD1. The CDR3 runs to 17 residues. Germline assignment: CDR1 GTSNPN and CDR2 SVGIG (reference sequence). The trim removed 1 base at V and 0 bases at J, leaving 9 bases unmatched.

The chain is built from TRBV10-3 and TRBJ2-2; a weak D match, TRBD1 (6 bases). V gave up 0 bases and J gave up 4 bases, with 12 bases separating them. CDR1 and CDR2 (germline): ENHRY, SYGVKD. The CDR3 runs to 16 residues. As DNA, the CDR3 is TGTGCCATCAGTGAGTCTGACGTAGGGGGCACCGGGGAGCTGTTTTTT. Translated, it gives CAISESDVGGTGELFF.